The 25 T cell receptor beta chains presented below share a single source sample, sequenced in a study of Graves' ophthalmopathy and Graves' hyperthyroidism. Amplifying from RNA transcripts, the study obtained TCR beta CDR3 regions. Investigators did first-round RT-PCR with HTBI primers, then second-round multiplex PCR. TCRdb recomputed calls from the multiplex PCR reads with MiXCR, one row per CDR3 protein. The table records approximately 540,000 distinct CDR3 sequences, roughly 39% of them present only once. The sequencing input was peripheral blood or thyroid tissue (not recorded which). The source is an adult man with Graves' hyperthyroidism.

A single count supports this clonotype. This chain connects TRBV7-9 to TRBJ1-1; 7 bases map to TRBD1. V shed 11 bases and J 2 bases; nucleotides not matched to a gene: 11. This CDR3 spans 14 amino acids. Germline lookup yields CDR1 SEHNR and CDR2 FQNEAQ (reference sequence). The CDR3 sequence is CALQGGRANTEAFF. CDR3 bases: TGTGCCTTGCAGGGGGGGCGCGCAAACACTGAAGCTTTCTTT.

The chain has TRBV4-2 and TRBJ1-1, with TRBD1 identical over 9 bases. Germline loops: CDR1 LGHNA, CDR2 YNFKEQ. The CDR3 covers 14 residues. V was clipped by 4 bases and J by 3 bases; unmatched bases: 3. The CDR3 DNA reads TGTGCCAGCAGCCGACAGGGGGTGTACACTGAAGCTTTCTTT. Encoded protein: CASSRQGVYTEAFF.

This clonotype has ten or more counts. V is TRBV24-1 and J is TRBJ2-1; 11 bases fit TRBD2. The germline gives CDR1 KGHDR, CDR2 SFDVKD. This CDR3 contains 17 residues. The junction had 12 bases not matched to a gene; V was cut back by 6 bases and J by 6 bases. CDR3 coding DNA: TGTGCCACCAGTCCCCGAGGGTGGCTAGCGGGGGGCAATGAGCAGTTCTTC. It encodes CATSPRGWLAGGNEQFF.

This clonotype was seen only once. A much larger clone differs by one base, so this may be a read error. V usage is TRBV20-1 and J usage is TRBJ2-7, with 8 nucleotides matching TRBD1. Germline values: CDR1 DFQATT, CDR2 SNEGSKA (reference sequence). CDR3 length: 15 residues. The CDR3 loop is CSARDTVGQGYERYF. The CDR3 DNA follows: TGCAGTGCTAGAGATACGGTTGGACAGGGATACGAGCGGTACTTC.

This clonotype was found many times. The DNA for the CDR3 is TGCAGTGCGGCGGGACAGGGGACTCAGCCCCAGCATTTT. Its protein is CSAAGQGTQPQHF. This chain connects TRBV20-1 to TRBJ1-5, with 10 nucleotides matching TRBD1. This CDR3 has 13 amino acids. V lost 6 bases, J lost 6 bases, and 5 bases stayed unmatched. Germline loops: CDR1 DFQATT, CDR2 SNEGSKA (reference sequence).

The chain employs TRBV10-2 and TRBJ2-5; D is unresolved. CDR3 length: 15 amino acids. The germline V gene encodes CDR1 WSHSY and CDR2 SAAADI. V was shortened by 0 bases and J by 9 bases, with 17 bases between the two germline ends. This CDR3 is CASSESISLGQPQYF. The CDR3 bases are TGCGCCAGCAGTGAGTCGATCTCGTTAGGTCAGCCCCAGTACTTC.

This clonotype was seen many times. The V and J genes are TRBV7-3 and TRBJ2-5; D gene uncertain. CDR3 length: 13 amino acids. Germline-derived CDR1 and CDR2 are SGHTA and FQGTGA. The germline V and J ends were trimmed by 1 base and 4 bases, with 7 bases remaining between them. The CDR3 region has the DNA TGTGCCAGCAGCTTAATGGGTGGAGAGACCCAGTACTTC. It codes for CASSLMGGETQYF.

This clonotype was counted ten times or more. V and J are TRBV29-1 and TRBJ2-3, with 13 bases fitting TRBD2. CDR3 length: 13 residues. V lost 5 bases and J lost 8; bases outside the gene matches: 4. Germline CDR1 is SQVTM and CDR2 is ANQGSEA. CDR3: CSVTGLAGVTQYF. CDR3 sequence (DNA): TGCAGCGTTACCGGACTAGCGGGAGTTACGCAGTATTTT.

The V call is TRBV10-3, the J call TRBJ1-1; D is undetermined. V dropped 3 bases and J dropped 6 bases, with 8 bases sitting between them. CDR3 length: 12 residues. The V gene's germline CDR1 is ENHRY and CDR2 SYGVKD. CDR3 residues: CAISEHSAEAFF. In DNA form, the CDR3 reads TGTGCCATCAGTGAACATTCCGCTGAAGCTTTCTTT.

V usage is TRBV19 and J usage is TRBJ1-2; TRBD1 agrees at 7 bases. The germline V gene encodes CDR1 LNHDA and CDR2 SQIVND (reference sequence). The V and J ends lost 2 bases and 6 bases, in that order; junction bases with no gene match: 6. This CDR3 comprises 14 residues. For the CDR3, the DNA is TGTGCCAGTAGTATAAGGGACAGAATAGATGGCTACACCTTC. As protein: CASSIRDRIDGYTF.

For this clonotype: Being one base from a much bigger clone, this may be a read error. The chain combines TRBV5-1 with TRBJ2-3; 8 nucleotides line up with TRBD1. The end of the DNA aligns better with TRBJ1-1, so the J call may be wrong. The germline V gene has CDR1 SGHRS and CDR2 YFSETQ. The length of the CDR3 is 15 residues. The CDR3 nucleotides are TGCGCCAGCAGCTTGGGCTGGACAGGGAACACTGCAGCTTTCTTT. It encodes CASSLGWTGNTAAFF.

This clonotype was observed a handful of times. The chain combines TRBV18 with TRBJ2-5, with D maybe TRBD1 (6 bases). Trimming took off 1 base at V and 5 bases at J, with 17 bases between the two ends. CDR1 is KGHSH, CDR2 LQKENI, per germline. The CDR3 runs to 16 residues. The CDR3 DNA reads TGTGCCAGCTCACCACAGAGGACAGTTACCCGGGAGACCCAGTACTTC. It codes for CASSPQRTVTRETQYF.

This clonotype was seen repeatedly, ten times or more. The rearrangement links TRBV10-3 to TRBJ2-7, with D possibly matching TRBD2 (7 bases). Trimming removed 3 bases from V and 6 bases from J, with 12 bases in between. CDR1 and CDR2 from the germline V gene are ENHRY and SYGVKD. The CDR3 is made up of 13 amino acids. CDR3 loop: CAISDGGPVEQYF. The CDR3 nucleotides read TGTGCCATCAGTGACGGGGGGCCGGTCGAGCAGTACTTC.

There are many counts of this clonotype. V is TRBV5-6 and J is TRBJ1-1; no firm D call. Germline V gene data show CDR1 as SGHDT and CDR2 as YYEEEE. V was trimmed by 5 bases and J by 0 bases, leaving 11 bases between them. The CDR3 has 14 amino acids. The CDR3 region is CASSHGRVNTEAFF. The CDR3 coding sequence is TGTGCCAGCAGTCATGGACGGGTGAACACTGAAGCTTTCTTT.

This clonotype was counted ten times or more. The DNA of the CDR3 is TGCAGCGTTGTAGGAGGGCTCTCTGGAAACACCATATATTTT. It yields the protein CSVVGGLSGNTIYF. The chain combines TRBV29-1 with TRBJ1-3; D not resolved. V lost 4 bases to trimming and J lost 0 bases, with 10 bases between them. The CDR3 has 14 amino acids. Germline lookup yields CDR1 SQVTM and CDR2 ANQGSEA.

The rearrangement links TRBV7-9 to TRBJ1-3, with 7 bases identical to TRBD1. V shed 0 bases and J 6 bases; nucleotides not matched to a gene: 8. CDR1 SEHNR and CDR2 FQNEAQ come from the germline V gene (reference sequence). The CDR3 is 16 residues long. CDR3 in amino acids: CASSLATGRLINTIYF. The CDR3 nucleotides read TGTGCCAGCAGCTTAGCGACAGGGCGATTGATAAACACCATATATTTT.

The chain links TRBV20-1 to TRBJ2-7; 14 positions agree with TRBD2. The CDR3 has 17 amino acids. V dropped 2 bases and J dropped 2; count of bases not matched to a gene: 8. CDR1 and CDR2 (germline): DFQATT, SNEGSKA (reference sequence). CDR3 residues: CSARSWTSGGFTYEQYF. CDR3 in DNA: TGCAGTGCTAGATCATGGACTAGCGGGGGGTTTACCTACGAGCAGTACTTC.

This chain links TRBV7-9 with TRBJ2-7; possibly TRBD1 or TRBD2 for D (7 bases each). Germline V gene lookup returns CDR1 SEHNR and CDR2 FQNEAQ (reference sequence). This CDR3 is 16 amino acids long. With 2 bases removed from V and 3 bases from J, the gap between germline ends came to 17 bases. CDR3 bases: TGTGCCAGCAGCTTACAAAGGGGGGGACAGAGCTACGAGCAGTACTTC. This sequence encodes CASSLQRGGQSYEQYF.

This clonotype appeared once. The DNA of the CDR3 is TGCAGCGTTGAAAGGACAGGGGAGCTGTTTTTT. It yields the protein CSVERTGELFF. J is TRBJ2-2 and V is TRBV29-1, with D perhaps TRBD1 (5 bases). Germline V gives CDR1 SQVTM, CDR2 ANQGSEA. This CDR3 has 11 amino acids. V lost 2 bases, J lost 8 bases, and 6 bases lay in between.

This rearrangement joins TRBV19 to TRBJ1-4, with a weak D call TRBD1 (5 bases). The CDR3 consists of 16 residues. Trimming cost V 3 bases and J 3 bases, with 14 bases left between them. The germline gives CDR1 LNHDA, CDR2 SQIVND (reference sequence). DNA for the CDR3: TGTGCCAGTAGTATCGGTTCGGGGCCACCTAATGAAAAACTGTTTTTT. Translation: CASSIGSGPPNEKLFF.

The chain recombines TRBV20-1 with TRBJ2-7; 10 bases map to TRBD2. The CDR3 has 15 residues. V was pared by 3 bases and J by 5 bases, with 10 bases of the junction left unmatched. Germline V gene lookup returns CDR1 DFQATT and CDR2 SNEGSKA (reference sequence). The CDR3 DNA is TGCAGTGCTAGTCTTCTAGCGGGAGTTTCCAACGAGCAGTACTTC. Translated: CSASLLAGVSNEQYF.

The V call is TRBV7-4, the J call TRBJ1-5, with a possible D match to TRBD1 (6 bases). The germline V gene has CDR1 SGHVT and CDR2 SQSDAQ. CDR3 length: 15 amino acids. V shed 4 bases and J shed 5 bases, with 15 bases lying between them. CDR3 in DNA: TGTGCCAGCAGCTCACCACGAGGGGGGGATCAGCCCCAGCATTTT. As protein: CASSSPRGGDQPQHF.

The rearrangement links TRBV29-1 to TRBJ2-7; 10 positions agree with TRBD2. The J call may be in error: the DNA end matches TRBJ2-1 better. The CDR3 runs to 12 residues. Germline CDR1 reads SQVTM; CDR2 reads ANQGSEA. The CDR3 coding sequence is TGCAGCGTTGAGACTAGCGGGTCTGAGCAGTTCTTC. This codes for CSVETSGSEQFF.

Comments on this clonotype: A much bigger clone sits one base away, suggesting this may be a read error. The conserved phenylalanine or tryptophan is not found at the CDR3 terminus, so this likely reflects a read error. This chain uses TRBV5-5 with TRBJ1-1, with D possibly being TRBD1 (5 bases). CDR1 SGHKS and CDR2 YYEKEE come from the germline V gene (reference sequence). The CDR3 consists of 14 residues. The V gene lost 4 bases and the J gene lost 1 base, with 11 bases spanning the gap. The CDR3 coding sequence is TGTGCCAGCAGCAACCGTCAGGGGAACACTGAAGCTTTCCTT. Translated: CASSNRQGNTEAFL.

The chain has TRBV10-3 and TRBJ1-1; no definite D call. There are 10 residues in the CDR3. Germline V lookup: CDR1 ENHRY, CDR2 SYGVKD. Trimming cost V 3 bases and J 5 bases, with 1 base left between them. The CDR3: CAISETEAFF. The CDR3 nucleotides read TGTGCCATCAGTGAAACTGAAGCTTTCTTT.